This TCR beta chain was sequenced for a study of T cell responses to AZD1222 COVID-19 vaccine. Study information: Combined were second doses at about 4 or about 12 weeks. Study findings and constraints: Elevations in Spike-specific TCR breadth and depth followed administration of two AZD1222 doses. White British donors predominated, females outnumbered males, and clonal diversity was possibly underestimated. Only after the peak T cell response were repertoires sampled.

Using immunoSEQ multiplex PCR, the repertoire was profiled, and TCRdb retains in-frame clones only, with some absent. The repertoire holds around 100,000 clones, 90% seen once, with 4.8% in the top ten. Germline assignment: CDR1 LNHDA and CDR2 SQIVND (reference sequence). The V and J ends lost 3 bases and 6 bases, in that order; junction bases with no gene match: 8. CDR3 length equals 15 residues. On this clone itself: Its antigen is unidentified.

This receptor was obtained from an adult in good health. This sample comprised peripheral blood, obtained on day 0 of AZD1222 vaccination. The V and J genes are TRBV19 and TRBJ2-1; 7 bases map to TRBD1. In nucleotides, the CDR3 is TGTGCCAGTAGTATGGCGCGAAGACAGGGCAATGAGCAGTTCTTC. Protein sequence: CASSMARRQGNEQFF.